This T cell receptor (beta chain) appears in the sequencing data of a study of T-cell reconstitution after alpha-beta-depleted transplantation in children. Per the germline V gene, CDR1 is DFQATT and CDR2 is SNEGSKA (reference sequence). V was pared by 0 bases and J by 4 bases, with 15 bases between. This CDR3 is 15 amino acids long. Unique molecular identifiers were used in preparing the TCRbeta library. TCRdb reprocessed the PCR reads via MiXCR and lists one record per CDR3 protein. Among 500,000 to 600,000 distinct CDR3 sequences listed, 27% were seen once. The chain couples TRBV20-1 to TRBJ1-2, with D tentatively TRBD1 (5 bases). The clonotype was recovered from a boy under two years old with Wiskott-Aldrich syndrome, due to receive a stem cell transplant. The specimen was PBMCs, collected before TCRalphabeta/CD19-depleted stem cell transplant. The CDR3 loop is CSARDLAGMSYGYTF. For the CDR3, the DNA is TGCAGTGCTAGAGATCTGGCAGGGATGTCCTATGGCTACACCTTC.